Reported below is one TCR beta chain. The antigen remains undetermined. This specimen comes from a study of breast tumors, draining lymph nodes, adjacent tissues. Study results and caveats: Tumor repertoires ranked between lymph nodes and nontumor tissue in diversity, with V and J gene preferences.

The CDR3 sequence is 13 residues long. Germline V gene lookup returns CDR1 SEHNR and CDR2 FQNEAQ (reference sequence). V was pared by 7 bases and J by 4 bases, with 5 bases of the junction left unmatched. TCRdb itself ran the multiplex PCR reads through MiXCR, one entry per CDR3 protein. This sample has about 63,000 distinct CDR3 sequences, with around 52% found just once. Sequenced input: breast tumor tissue. The sequence was collected from a female donor with breast cancer. Some clones in this sample may be carry-over from other donors' samples. V and J are TRBV7-9 and TRBJ1-2; 8 bases map to TRBD1. In DNA form, the CDR3 reads TGTGCCAGCAAGACGGACAGGGTCTATGGCTACACCTTC. This codes for CASKTDRVYGYTF.